Here is one T cell receptor beta chain with its context. The specificity of this receptor is unknown. Per-base qualities were not stored, and no clone one base away is much larger. The CDR3 regions of human TCRbeta chains were subjected to immunosequencing. In the authors' own workflow: TCRs in the repertoires were matched against a reference library of SARS-CoV-2-specific TCRs that had been generated with the MIRA antigen-specificity platform. Breadth was defined as the fraction of unique TCRs that were SARS-CoV-2-associated, and depth was defined as the fraction of total T cells that were SARS-CoV-2-associated. Using the MIRA data, each spike-specific TCR was mapped to the spike region that the TCR reacts to and placed in a CD4 or CD8 class. Log10-transformed breadth and depth values were compared by one-way ANOVA with Sidak's multiple comparisons tests. The table was pulled from immuneACCESS by TCRdb, which kept in-frame rearrangements only. Such tables lose some clones; where checked, under half of the loss comes from unresolved V genes, and the rest has no known cause. V and J calls and clone size are copied from that table; D and trimming were computed from the DNA. The table for this sample lists roughly 120,000 clones; roughly 86% of them were counted only once. The ten most abundant clones make up about 3% of the sample.

The data derive from a study of T cell responses to AZD1222 COVID-19 vaccine (dated by TCRdb to 2020 to 2023). Background for the entire study: A total of roughly 240 trial participants underwent TCR sequencing, of whom about 200 received two doses of AZD1222 and 26 received two doses of the MenACWY control vaccine. Enrollment into the trials was organized by age into subgroups of 18-55, 56-69 and 70-plus years, and those subgroups contained roughly 150, 30 and 60 TCR-sequenced participants, respectively. General study outcomes and caveats: The 56-69-year group was small, and its depth increase did not reach significance, likely because of low power. Vaccine-associated CD4 TCRs spanned the whole spike protein, with dominant responses in regions 160-218 and 743-854. Because no samples from the day 14 peak response were available, repertoires could be characterized only after the peak T cell response. Reportedly, almost half of the unique spike-specific TCRs recognized epitopes lying outside the regions that are mutated in the B.1.351 and B.1.1.7 variants. Spike-specific TCR breadth and depth rose significantly after two AZD1222 doses compared with day 0 and with MenACWY recipients. Most participants were white British and females outnumbered males, and the authors suggested that clonal diversity may have been underestimated. Conclusions about previously exposed vaccinees are limited, since just five to seven AZD1222 recipients were seropositive for SARS-CoV-2 at baseline.

The time point label of this sample denotes: about 28 days (+/-7) after the second vaccine dose. AZD1222 recipients whose second dose came at about 4 weeks and those whose second dose came at about 12 weeks were combined into one group, since spike-specific TCR depth and breadth did not differ between the two schedules. Samples from vaccinated people were obtained from the UK trials COV001 and COV002, which included a single-blind randomized controlled phase 2/3 trial of AZD1222 (ChAdOx1 nCoV-19) in healthy adults. For TCRbeta chain sequencing, PBMC samples from trial participants were taken at day 0 and at day 28 after the second dose. The source of this sequence is an adult who received the AZD1222 COVID-19 vaccine. The sample in question was peripheral blood, obtained 28 days after the second AZD1222 dose.

The sequenced DNA: TGTGCCAGCAGCGTTCGGGCGGGGGGCCGTCGTAGAGATACGCAGTATTTT. Protein translation: CASSVRAGGRRRDTQYF. Recombination linked TRBV9 to TRBJ2-3, with 8 bases matching TRBD2. Trimmed from V: 2 bases; trimmed from J: 5 bases; junction bases lacking a gene match: 13. From the cysteine up to the phenylalanine, the CDR3 has a length of 17 residues. Of all the DNA, just the CDR3 is kept, 51 bases in frame from base 1. Based on the germline V gene, the CDR1 and CDR2 sequences are SGDLS and YYNGEE.